These 20 T cell receptor beta chains originate from one sample sequenced in a study of cytomegalovirus exposure and HLA in healthy donors. A multiplex PCR was run with 60 Vbeta primers and 13 Jbeta primers. Profiling relied on immunoSEQ multiplex PCR, and the TCRdb table lists in-frame clones only, not all of them. The table shows about 220,000 clones, with just over 75% occurring only once. The source material was PBMCs. Receptors were obtained from a man between 18 and 29 years old in good health and CMV-seronegative.

The rearrangement links TRBV30 to TRBJ2-1, with TRBD2 as a possible D gene (6 bases). The V and J ends lost 3 bases and 6 bases respectively, with 21 bases between them. The CDR3 is 16 amino acids. Germline V gene sequence: CDR1 GTSNPN, CDR2 SVGIG (reference sequence). The CDR3 protein is CAWSLLSGLRSNEQFF. The CDR3 DNA reads as TGTGCCTGGAGCCTACTATCGGGACTGAGGTCCAATGAGCAGTTCTTC.

The genes are TRBV5-6 and TRBJ2-1; maybe TRBD2 (5 bases). V lost 0 bases, J lost 15 bases, and 16 bases lay in between. Germline V gives CDR1 SGHDT, CDR2 YYEEEE. The CDR3 is made up of 13 amino acids. The DNA for the CDR3 is TGTGCCAGCAGCTTGGGGGAGACTCGAACGGGGTTCTTC. This codes for CASSLGETRTGFF.

There are a few counts of this clone. The V gene is TRBV7-8, the J gene TRBJ2-3, with 10 bases identical to TRBD2. CDR3 length equals 14 residues. The V gene end was trimmed by 5 bases and the J gene end by 2 bases; junction bases not matched to a gene: 1. Germline V lookup: CDR1 SGHVS, CDR2 FQNEAQ. The CDR3 nucleotides read TGTGCCAGCAGCGGACTAGCGGCCACAGATACGCAGTATTTT. Encoded protein: CASSGLAATDTQYF.

The CDR3 coding sequence is TGCGCCAGCAGCGCTGGGACAGCCTTTGCCGAGACCCAGTACTTC. Translation: CASSAGTAFAETQYF. The chain has TRBV5-1 and TRBJ2-5; 7 bases align to TRBD1. This CDR3 has 15 residues. J lost 5 bases, V lost 4 bases, and 11 bases had no gene match. The germline V gene has CDR1 SGHRS and CDR2 YFSETQ.

This clone has just a few counts. The chain employs TRBV11-3 and TRBJ2-7, with TRBD1 as a possible D gene (5 bases). Germline V lookup: CDR1 SGHNT, CDR2 YENEEA. Between the trimmed V and J ends, which lost 10 bases and 0 bases, there was a span of 16 bases. The CDR3 runs 14 residues. The DNA of the CDR3 is TGTGCCACCCTAATACAGGATTTCTCCTACGAGCAGTACTTC. Translation: CATLIQDFSYEQYF.

The rearrangement links TRBV7-3 to TRBJ1-2; 7 bases fit TRBD1. The trim removed 2 bases at V and 8 bases at J, leaving 5 bases unmatched. The germline gives CDR1 SGHTA, CDR2 FQGTGA. This CDR3 has 13 amino acids. Written as DNA, the CDR3 is TGTGCCAGCAGCTTACGAGGGGGCGACGGCTACACCTTC. This gives the protein CASSLRGGDGYTF.

J is TRBJ2-1 and V is TRBV7-9, with 15 bases lining up with TRBD2. V shed 5 bases, J shed 4 bases, and the junction held 9 bases outside the gene matches. CDR1 is SEHNR and CDR2 is FQNEAQ in the germline V gene (reference sequence). The CDR3 runs to 18 residues. In nucleotides, the CDR3 is TGTGCCAGCAGCGCACTGGGACTAGCGGGAGGAATGTACAATGAGCAGTTCTTC. Protein product: CASSALGLAGGMYNEQFF.

This sequence joins TRBV5-6 and TRBJ2-5; D is unclear. V shed 0 bases and J shed 1 base, with 7 bases lying between them. This CDR3 has 14 amino acids. CDR1 and CDR2 (germline): SGHDT, YYEEEE. CDR3 region: CASSLEQLQETQYF. DNA for the CDR3: TGTGCCAGCAGCTTGGAACAGCTCCAAGAGACCCAGTACTTC.

V gene TRBV5-1 combines with J gene TRBJ2-2; 11 nucleotides match TRBD2. There are 16 residues in the CDR3. Germline trimming cut 3 bases from V and 6 bases from J; bases unmatched to any gene: 7. In germline, CDR1 is SGHRS, CDR2 YFSETQ. CDR3 in amino acids: CASSSSLAGGAGELFF. The CDR3 DNA follows: TGCGCCAGCAGCTCATCATTAGCGGGAGGGGCCGGGGAGCTGTTTTTT. Supplemented by reference TRBV5-1 and TRBJ2-2, the full variable domain reads KAGVTQTPRYLIKTRGQQVTLSCSPISGHRSVSWYQQTPGQGLQFLFEYFSETQRNKGNFPGRFSGRQFSNSRSEMNVSTLELGDSALYLCASSSSLAGGAGELFFGEGSRLTVL.

This clone was observed a handful of times. The chain uses TRBV7-2 and TRBJ2-7; 11 nucleotides match TRBD2. The CDR3 is 15 residues long. Germline loops: CDR1 SGHTA, CDR2 FQGNSA. V dropped 6 bases and J dropped 5; count of bases not matched to a gene: 9. CDR3: CASRVIAGGPDEQYF. As DNA, the CDR3 is TGTGCCAGCAGGGTAATAGCGGGAGGGCCGGACGAGCAGTACTTC.

The rearrangement joins TRBV10-3 to TRBJ1-3, with 8 nucleotides matching TRBD1. Germline-derived CDR1 and CDR2 are ENHRY and SYGVKD. The V and J ends lost 3 bases and 7 bases, in that order; junction bases with no gene match: 5. The CDR3 runs 14 residues. In nucleotides, the CDR3 is TGTGCCATCAGTGACGGGACAGGAGGTAACACCATATATTTT. It specifies CAISDGTGGNTIYF.

V is TRBV5-1 and J is TRBJ2-6; possible D gene TRBD1, 5 bases. Germline V gene sequence: CDR1 SGHRS, CDR2 YFSETQ. V was pared by 4 bases and J by 2 bases, with 13 bases between. The CDR3 extends over 16 amino acids. CDR3 bases: TGCGCCAGCAGCAGCATAACAGGAGCTGGGGCCAACGTCCTGACTTTC. This codes for CASSSITGAGANVLTF.

This clone occurred a few times. Other DNA sequences in this specimen translate into the identical CDR3. This chain joins TRBV5-4 and TRBJ2-5; maybe TRBD1 (6 bases). Trimming shortened V by 2 bases and J by 1 base, and 9 bases separated the two germline ends. Germline lookup yields CDR1 SGHNT and CDR2 YYREEE (reference sequence). This CDR3 spans 14 amino acids. For the CDR3, the DNA is TGTGCCAGCAGCTTACAGGGAGCCCAAGAGACCCAGTACTTC. This codes for CASSLQGAQETQYF.

The chain is built from TRBV7-2 and TRBJ2-7; 12 positions match TRBD2. Trimming removed 4 bases from V and 2 bases from J; junction bases left unmatched: 15. Germline CDR1 SGHTA, CDR2 FQGNSA. The CDR3 is 19 amino acids. CDR3 sequence (DNA): TGTGCCAGCAGCTACCCAGGGGCCCTAGCGGGGGGGGGCGCCTACGAGCAGTACTTC. Translation: CASSYPGALAGGGAYEQYF.

This clone turned up a few times. V usage is TRBV9 and J usage is TRBJ1-5; TRBD1 aligns across 8 bases. CDR1 SGDLS and CDR2 YYNGEE come from the germline V gene. This CDR3 region has 16 residues. V shed 4 bases, J shed 5 bases, and the junction held 11 bases outside the gene matches. The CDR3 is CASSPGQGGSHQPQHF. In DNA form, the CDR3 reads TGTGCCAGCAGCCCCGGACAGGGTGGGTCTCATCAGCCCCAGCATTTT.

This chain connects TRBV30 to TRBJ2-2, with 10 positions matching TRBD2. The V segment lost 0 bases and the J segment 4 bases; nucleotides outside the gene matches: 2. This CDR3 spans 15 amino acids. CDR1 GTSNPN and CDR2 SVGIG come from the germline V gene (reference sequence). In DNA form, the CDR3 reads TGTGCCTGGAGTGTAGCGGGAGGGGGCACCGGGGAGCTGTTTTTT. Protein: CAWSVAGGGTGELFF.

This chain joins TRBV5-4 and TRBJ1-6; D is perhaps TRBD1 (5 bases). The V end was cut by 2 bases, the J end by 8 bases, with 11 bases between. Germline V CDR1 and CDR2: SGHNT, YYREEE (reference sequence). This CDR3 comprises 14 residues. In DNA, the CDR3 is TGTGCCAGCAGCTTAACCAGGGAGGATTCACCCCTCCACTTT. Translating gives CASSLTREDSPLHF.

The chain combines TRBV7-8 with TRBJ1-1; D remains unclear. Trimming took 3 bases from V and 2 from J, leaving 10 bases between them. Germline V gene lookup returns CDR1 SGHVS and CDR2 FQNEAQ. There are 14 residues in the CDR3. The DNA of the CDR3 is TGTGCCAGCAGCTTCGCCACAGATAACACTGAAGCTTTCTTT. Its translation is CASSFATDNTEAFF.

The V gene is TRBV15, the J gene TRBJ1-2; 7 bases fit TRBD1. Losses at the gene ends were 3 bases for V and 7 bases for J; bases not matched to a gene: 8. This CDR3 region has 14 residues. Looked up from germline, CDR1 is LNHNV and CDR2 is YYDKDF (reference sequence). CDR3 protein: CATSSETTGRGYTF. The CDR3 DNA follows: TGTGCCACCAGCAGCGAAACGACAGGGCGTGGCTACACCTTC.

As to this clone: Different DNA sequences within this sample yield the same CDR3. The rearrangement joins TRBV5-1 to TRBJ1-1; D not certain. CDR3 size: 14 residues. Per the germline V gene, CDR1 is SGHRS and CDR2 is YFSETQ. V lost 0 bases and J 1 base, leaving 7 bases between the germline ends. This CDR3 is CASSLGFGNTEAFF. As DNA, the CDR3 is TGCGCCAGCAGCTTGGGCTTCGGGAACACTGAAGCTTTCTTT.